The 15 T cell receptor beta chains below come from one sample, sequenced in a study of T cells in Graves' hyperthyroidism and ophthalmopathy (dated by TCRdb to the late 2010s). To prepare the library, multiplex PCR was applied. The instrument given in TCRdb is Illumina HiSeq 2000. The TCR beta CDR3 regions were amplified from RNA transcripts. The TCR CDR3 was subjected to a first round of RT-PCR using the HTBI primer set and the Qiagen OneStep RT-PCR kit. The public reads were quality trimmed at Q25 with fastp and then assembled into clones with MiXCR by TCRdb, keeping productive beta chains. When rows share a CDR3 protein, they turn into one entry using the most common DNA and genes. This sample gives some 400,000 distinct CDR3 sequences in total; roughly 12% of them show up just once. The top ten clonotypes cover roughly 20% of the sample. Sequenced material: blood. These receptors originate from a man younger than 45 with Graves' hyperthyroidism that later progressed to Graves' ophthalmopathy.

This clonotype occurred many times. The CDR3 nucleotides read TGTGCCAGCAGCTTAGGCCAACGAAGACCCCTCCACTTT. Protein product: CASSLGQRRPLHF. The chain couples TRBV13 to TRBJ1-6, with unresolved D. The CDR3 contains 13 residues. Trimming shortened V by 0 bases and J by 12 bases, and 9 bases separated the two germline ends. Germline CDR1 PRHDT, CDR2 FYEKMQ (reference sequence).

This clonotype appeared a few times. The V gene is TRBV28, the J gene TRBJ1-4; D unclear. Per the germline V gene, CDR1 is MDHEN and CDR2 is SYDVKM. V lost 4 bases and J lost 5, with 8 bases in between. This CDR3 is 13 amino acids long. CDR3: CASSSGNNEKLFF. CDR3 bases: TGTGCCAGCAGTTCCGGGAACAATGAAAAACTGTTTTTT.

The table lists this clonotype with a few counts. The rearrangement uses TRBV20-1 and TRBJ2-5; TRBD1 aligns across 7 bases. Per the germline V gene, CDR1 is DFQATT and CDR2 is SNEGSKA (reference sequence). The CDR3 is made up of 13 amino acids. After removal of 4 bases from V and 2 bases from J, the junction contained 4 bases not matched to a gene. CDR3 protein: CSATGTEQETQYF. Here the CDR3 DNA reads TGCAGTGCTACCGGGACAGAACAAGAGACCCAGTACTTC.

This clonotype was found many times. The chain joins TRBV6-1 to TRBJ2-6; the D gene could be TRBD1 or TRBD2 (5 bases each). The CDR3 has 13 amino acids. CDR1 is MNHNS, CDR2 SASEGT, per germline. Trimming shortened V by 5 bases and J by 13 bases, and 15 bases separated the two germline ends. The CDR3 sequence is CASSWDPGRVLTF. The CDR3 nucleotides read TGTGCCAGCAGTTGGGACCCGGGTAGGGTCCTGACTTTC.

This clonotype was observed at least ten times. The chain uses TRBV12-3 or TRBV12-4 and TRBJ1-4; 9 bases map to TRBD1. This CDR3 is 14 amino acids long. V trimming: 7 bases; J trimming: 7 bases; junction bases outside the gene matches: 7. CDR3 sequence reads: CASTGGTGFEKLFF. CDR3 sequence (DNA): TGTGCCAGCACTGGCGGGACAGGGTTTGAAAAACTGTTTTTT.

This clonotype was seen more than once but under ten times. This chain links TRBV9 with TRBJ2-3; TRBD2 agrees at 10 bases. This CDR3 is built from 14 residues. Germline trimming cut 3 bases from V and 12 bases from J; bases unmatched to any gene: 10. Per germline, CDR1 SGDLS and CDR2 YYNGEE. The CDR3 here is CASSGPVAGGPQYF. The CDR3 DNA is TGTGCCAGCAGCGGCCCCGTAGCGGGGGGACCACAGTATTTT.

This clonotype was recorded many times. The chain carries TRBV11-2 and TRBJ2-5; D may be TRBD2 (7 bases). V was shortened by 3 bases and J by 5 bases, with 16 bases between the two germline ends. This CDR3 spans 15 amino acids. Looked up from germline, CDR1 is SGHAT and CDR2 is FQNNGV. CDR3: CASSFGAGAGETQYF. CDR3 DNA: TGTGCCAGCAGCTTTGGTGCGGGGGCGGGGGAGACCCAGTACTTC.

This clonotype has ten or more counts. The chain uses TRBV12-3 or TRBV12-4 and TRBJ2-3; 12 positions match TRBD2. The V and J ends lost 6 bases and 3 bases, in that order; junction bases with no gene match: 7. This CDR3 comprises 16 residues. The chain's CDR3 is CASSKLAGGVTDTQYF. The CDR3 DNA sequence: TGTGCCAGCAGCAAACTAGCGGGGGGAGTGACAGATACGCAGTATTTT.

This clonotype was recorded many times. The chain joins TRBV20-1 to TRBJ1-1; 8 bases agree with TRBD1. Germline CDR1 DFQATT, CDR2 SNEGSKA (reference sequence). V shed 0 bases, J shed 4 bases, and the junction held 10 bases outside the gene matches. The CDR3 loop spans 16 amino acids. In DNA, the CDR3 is TGCAGTGCTAGAGATATCAGGGGGCATGAAGGCACTGAAGCTTTCTTT. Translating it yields CSARDIRGHEGTEAFF.

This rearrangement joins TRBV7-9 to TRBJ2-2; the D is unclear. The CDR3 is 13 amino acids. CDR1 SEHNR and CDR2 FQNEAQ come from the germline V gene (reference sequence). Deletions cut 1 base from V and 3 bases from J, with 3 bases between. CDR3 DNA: TGTGCCAGCAGCTTAGTAGACACCGGGGAGCTGTTTTTT. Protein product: CASSLVDTGELFF.

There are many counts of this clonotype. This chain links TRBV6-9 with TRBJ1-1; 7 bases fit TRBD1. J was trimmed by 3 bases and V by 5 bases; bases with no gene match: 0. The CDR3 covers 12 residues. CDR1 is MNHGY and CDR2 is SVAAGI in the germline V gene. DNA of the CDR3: TGTGCCAGCAGTAGGGGGCACACTGAAGCTTTCTTT. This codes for CASSRGHTEAFF.

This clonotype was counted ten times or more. The DNA of the CDR3 is TGTGCCAGCAGTGACGGGGACAGGGGAAGCCAAGAGACCCAGTACTTC. It encodes CASSDGDRGSQETQYF. The genes are TRBV2 and TRBJ2-5; 10 nucleotides align to TRBD1. There are 16 residues in the CDR3. V lost 3 bases, J lost 1 base, and 5 bases stayed unmatched. Germline V gene data show CDR1 as SNHLY and CDR2 as FYNNEI.

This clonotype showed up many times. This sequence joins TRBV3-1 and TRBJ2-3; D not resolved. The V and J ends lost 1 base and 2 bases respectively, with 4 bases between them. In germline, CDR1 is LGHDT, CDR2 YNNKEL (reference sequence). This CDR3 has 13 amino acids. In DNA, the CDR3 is TGTGCCAGCAGCCAAGGAGACACAGATACGCAGTATTTT. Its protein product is CASSQGDTDTQYF.

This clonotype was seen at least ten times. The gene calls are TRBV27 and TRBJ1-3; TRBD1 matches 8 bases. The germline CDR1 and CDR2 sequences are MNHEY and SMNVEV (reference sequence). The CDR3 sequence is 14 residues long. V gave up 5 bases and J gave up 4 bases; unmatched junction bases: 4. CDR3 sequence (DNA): TGTGCCAGCAGTCTCAGGGGGCCCGGAAACACCATATATTTT. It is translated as CASSLRGPGNTIYF.

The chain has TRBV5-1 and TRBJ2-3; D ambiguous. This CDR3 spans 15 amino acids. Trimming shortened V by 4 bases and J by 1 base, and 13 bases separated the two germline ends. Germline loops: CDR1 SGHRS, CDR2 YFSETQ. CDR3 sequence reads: CASSQVGIGTDTQYF. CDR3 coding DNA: TGCGCCAGCAGCCAGGTTGGGATTGGCACAGATACGCAGTATTTT.